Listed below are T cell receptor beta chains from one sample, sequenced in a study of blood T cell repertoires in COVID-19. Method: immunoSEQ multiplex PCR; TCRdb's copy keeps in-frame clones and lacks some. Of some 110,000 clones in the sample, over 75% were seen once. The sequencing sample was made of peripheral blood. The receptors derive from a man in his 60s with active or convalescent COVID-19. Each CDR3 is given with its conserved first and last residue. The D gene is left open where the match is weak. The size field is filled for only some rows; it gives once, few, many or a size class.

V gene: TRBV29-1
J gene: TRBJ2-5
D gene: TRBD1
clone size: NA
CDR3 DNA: TGCAGCGGGACAGGGGGCTACGGGGAGACCCAGTACTTC
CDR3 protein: CSGTGGYGETQYF

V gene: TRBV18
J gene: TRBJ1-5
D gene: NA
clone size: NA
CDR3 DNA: TGTGCCAGCTCGCAGGACAGACATCAGCCCCAGCATTTT
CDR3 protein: CASSQDRHQPQHF

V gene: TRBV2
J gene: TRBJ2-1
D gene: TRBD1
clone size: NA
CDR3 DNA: TGTGCCAGCAGTTCAACCCCTCCCTTAGACAGGGGAAGGGGCAATGAGCAGTTCTTC
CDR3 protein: CASSSTPPLDRGRGNEQFF

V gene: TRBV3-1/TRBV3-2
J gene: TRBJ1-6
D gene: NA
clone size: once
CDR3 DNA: TGTGCCAGCAGCCCACTATACAGGGAAAGTCCCCTCCACTTT
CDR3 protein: CASSPLYRESPLHF

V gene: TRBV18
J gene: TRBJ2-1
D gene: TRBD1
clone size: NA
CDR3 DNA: TGTGCCAGCTCCCTGGGGGACAGGGGCTACAATGAGCAGTTCTTC
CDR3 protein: CASSLGDRGYNEQFF

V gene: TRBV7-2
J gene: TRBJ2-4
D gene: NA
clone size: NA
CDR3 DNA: TGTGCCAGCAGCTTAGAATGGGGCCTAAACATTCAGTACTTC
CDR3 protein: CASSLEWGLNIQYF

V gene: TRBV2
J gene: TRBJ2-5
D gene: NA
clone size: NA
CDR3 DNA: TGTGCCAGCAGTGAAGTCCGGGTAGAGACCCAGTACTTC
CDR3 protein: CASSEVRVETQYF

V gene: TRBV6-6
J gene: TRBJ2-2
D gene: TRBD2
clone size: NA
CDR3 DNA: TGTGCCAGCAGTTACGGGCTAGCGGGAGCCGGCGGGGAGCTGTTTTTT
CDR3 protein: CASSYGLAGAGGELFF

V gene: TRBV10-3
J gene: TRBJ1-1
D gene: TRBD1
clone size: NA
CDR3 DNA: TGTGCCATCAGTGAACAGGGGGCGAGAACTGAAGCTTTCTTT
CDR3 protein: CAISEQGARTEAFF

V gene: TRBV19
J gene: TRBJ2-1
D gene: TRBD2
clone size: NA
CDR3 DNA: TGTGCCAGTAGTTTCTATAGCGGGAGCTCCTACAATGAGCAGTTCTTC
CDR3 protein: CASSFYSGSSYNEQFF

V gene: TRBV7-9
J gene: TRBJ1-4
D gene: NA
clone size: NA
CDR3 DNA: TGTGCCAGCAGCTTAGCGTCGGGGGAAAAACTGTTTTTT
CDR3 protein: CASSLASGEKLFF

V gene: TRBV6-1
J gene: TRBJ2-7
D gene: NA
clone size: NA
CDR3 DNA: TGTGCCAGCAGTGAAGCGGGAGACTACGAGCAGTACTTC
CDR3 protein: CASSEAGDYEQYF

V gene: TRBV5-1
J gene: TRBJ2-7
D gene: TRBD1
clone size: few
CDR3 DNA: TGCGCCAGCAGCCTGGACAGGGGGTCCTACGAGCAGTACTTC
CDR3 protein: CASSLDRGSYEQYF

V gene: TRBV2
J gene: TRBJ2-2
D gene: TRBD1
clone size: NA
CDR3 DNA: TGTGCCAGCAGAGGGGGCGGTGGGAACACCGGGGAGCTGTTTTTT
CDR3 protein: CASRGGGGNTGELFF

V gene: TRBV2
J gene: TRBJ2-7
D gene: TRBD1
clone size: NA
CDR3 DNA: TGTGCCAGCAGTGAAGAAACAGGGGGCGTCGAGCAGTACTTC
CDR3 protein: CASSEETGGVEQYF

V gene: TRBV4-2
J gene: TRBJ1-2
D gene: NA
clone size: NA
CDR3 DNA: TGTGCCAGCAGCCAAGATGAGAGGGTTGGCTATGGCTACACCTTC
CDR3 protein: CASSQDERVGYGYTF

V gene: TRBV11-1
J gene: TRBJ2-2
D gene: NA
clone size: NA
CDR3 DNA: TGTGCCAGCAGCTTGGGACTCCTGCAGGTCGGGGAGCTGTTTTTT
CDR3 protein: CASSLGLLQVGELFF

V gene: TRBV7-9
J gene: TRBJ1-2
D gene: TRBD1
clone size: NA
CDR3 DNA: TGTGCCAGCAGCTTAGCGGCAGGGGGAATCTATGGCTACACCTTC
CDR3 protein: CASSLAAGGIYGYTF

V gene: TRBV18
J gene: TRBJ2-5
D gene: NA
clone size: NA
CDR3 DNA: TGTGCCAGCTCACCAGGCGGGGAGACCCAGTACTTC
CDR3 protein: CASSPGGETQYF

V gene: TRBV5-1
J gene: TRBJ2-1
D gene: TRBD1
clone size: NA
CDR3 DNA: TGCGCCAGCAGCTTGAGTAGACAGGGTATCGATGAGCAGTTCTTC
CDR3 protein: CASSLSRQGIDEQFF

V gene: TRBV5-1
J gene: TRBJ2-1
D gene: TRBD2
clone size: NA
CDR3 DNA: TGCGCCAGCAGCGGACTAGCGGGATCGGATGAGCAGTTCTTC
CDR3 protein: CASSGLAGSDEQFF

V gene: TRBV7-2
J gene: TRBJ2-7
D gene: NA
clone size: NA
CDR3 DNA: TGTGCCAGCAGCTTTACCGGGACTTCTCGTCATTACGAGCAGTACTTC
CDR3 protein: CASSFTGTSRHYEQYF

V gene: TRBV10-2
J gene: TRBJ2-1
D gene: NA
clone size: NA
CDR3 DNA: TGCGCCAGCCAAGGACTCCTCAATGAGCAGTTCTTC
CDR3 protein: CASQGLLNEQFF

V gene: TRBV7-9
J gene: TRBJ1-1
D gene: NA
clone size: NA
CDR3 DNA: TGTGCCAGCAGCTTAACCTCCAGGGTAACTGAAGCTTTCTTT
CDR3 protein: CASSLTSRVTEAFF

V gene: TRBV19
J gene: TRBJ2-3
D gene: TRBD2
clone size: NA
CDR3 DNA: TGTCCCGATCGGCTAGCGGTCACAGATACGCAGTATTTT
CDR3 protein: CPDRLAVTDTQYF

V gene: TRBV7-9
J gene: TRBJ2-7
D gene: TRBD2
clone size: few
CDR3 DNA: TGTGCCAGCGCGCTAGCAGGAGCGGGGGAGCAGTACTTC
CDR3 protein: CASALAGAGEQYF

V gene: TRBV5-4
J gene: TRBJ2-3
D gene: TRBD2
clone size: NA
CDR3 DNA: TGTGCCAGCAGCTTCGGGCGGGAGAGCACAGATACGCAGTATTTT
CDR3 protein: CASSFGRESTDTQYF

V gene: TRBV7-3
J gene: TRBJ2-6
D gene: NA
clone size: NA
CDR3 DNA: TGTGCCAGCAGCCGCTCTGGGGCCAACGTCCTGACTTTC
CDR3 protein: CASSRSGANVLTF

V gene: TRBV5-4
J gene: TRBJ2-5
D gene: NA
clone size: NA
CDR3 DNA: TGTGCCAGCAGCCCGGACTGGATAAAGAAACCTGAGACCCAGTACTTC
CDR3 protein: CASSPDWIKKPETQYF

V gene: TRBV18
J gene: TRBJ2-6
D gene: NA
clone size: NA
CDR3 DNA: TGTGCCAGCCAAGGGGACTCTGGGGCCAACGTCCTGACTTTC
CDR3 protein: CASQGDSGANVLTF

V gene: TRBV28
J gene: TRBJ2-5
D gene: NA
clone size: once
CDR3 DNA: TGTGCCATCTCGGGGTGGAGACAAGAGACCCAGTACTTC
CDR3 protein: CAISGWRQETQYF

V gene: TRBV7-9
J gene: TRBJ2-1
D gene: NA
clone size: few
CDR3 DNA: TGTGCCAGCCTGACACTCGGCAATGAGCAGTTCTTC
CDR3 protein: CASLTLGNEQFF

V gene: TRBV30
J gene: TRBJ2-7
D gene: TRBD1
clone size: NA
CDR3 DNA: TGTGCCTGGGGGGACAGCAGATACGAGCAGTACTTC
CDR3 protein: CAWGDSRYEQYF

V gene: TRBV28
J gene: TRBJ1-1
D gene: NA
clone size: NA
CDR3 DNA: TGTGCCAGCCTCGGTGGAGTGGACACTGAAGCTTTCTTT
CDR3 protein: CASLGGVDTEAFF